What follows describes a single T cell receptor beta chain. What it binds is not known. These data are taken from a study of shared clonotypes between healthy human individuals. Study-wide points: A small donor pool kept down the genetic and exposure-history diversity that was represented.

Looked up from germline, CDR1 is MNHEY and CDR2 is SVGAGI. This CDR3 has 14 residues. V dropped 6 bases and J dropped 6 bases, with 17 bases sitting between them. Assay: immunoSEQ multiplex PCR; the TCRdb copy retains only in-frame clones and omits some. The profile covers around 510,000 clones, with approximately 94% appearing a single time and approximately 0.06% taken by the ten largest. The TCR comes from a woman under 40 in good health. The chain recombines TRBV6-5 with TRBJ1-2; no clear D. Specimen: naive CD4+ T cells sorted from blood. Subset noted: CD45RA+ positively selected. The CDR3 loop reads CASRAPWGMHGYTF. Here the CDR3 DNA reads TGTGCCAGCAGAGCCCCCTGGGGAATGCATGGCTACACCTTC.